A selection of T cell receptor beta chains follows, all from one sample in a study of shared clonotypes between healthy human individuals. Repertoires were generated with immunoSEQ multiplex PCR, while TCRdb's copy carries only in-frame clones and drops some. The sample carries fewer than 200,000 clones, 65% to 80% recorded once. Sequenced material: memory CD4+ T cells sorted from blood. The receptors come from a man between 25 and 39 years old in good health. Each CDR3 is given with its conserved first and last residue. The order of the fields is clone size, D gene, V gene, J gene, CDR3 DNA, CDR3 protein. The D gene is left open where the match is weak. Rows give clone size only sometimes, using once, few, many, or a class for an expanded clone.

abundance: -; d_gene: -; v_gene: TRBV4-2; j_gene: TRBJ1-1; CDR3nt: TGTGCCAGCAGCCCAAGAGGAGTTTCCACTGAAGCTTTCTTT; CDR3aa: CASSPRGVSTEAFF
abundance: once; d_gene: TRBD2; v_gene: TRBV9; j_gene: TRBJ2-7; CDR3nt: TGTGCCAGCAGCGTAGACCCTAGCGGGATGGTCTTAGGTGACGAGCAGTACTTC; CDR3aa: CASSVDPSGMVLGDEQYF
abundance: -; d_gene: -; v_gene: TRBV11-3; j_gene: TRBJ2-1; CDR3nt: TGTGCCAGCAGCCCAGGGGACGCCTACAATGAGCAGTTCTTC; CDR3aa: CASSPGDAYNEQFF
abundance: once; d_gene: -; v_gene: TRBV11-3; j_gene: TRBJ2-2; CDR3nt: TGTGCCAGCAGCTTAGAAGGAGCGGGCGGGGAGCTGTTTTTT; CDR3aa: CASSLEGAGGELFF
abundance: many; d_gene: TRBD1; v_gene: TRBV6-5; j_gene: TRBJ2-4; CDR3nt: TGTGCCAGCGCAACAGGGGCACGAGCCAAAAACATTCAGTACTTC; CDR3aa: CASATGARAKNIQYF
abundance: -; d_gene: -; v_gene: TRBV18; j_gene: TRBJ1-1; CDR3nt: TGTGCCAGCTCACAACTATTACAGGGTAGGATGAACACTGAAGCTTTCTTT; CDR3aa: CASSQLLQGRMNTEAFF
abundance: -; d_gene: -; v_gene: TRBV11-2; j_gene: TRBJ2-7; CDR3nt: TGTGCCAGCAGCTTAGGGCAAACCTACGAGCAGTACTTC; CDR3aa: CASSLGQTYEQYF
abundance: few; d_gene: -; v_gene: TRBV28; j_gene: TRBJ1-2; CDR3nt: TGTGCCAACGCCCCGGGGGGGCTGCACTATGGCTACACCTTC; CDR3aa: CANAPGGLHYGYTF
abundance: once; d_gene: TRBD2; v_gene: TRBV7-9; j_gene: TRBJ2-3; CDR3nt: TGTGCCAGCAGCTTAGGACTAGCGGTAGATACGCAGTATTTT; CDR3aa: CASSLGLAVDTQYF
abundance: -; d_gene: -; v_gene: TRBV30; j_gene: TRBJ2-7; CDR3nt: TGTGCCTGGAGTGTGTTCGACGTCGGCGAGCAGTACTTC; CDR3aa: CAWSVFDVGEQYF
abundance: -; d_gene: -; v_gene: TRBV15; j_gene: TRBJ2-5; CDR3nt: TGTGCCACCAGCAGAGGTCTCTTACAAGAGACCCAGTACTTC; CDR3aa: CATSRGLLQETQYF
abundance: few; d_gene: -; v_gene: TRBV2; j_gene: TRBJ2-7; CDR3nt: TGTGCCAGCTCGAGAGCCCCGGGGACCTACGAGCAGTACTTC; CDR3aa: CASSRAPGTYEQYF
abundance: many; d_gene: -; v_gene: TRBV2; j_gene: TRBJ2-1; CDR3nt: TGTGCCAGCAGTTTCAATCAGGTTGGCAATGAGCAGTTCTTC; CDR3aa: CASSFNQVGNEQFF
abundance: few; d_gene: TRBD1; v_gene: TRBV6-5; j_gene: TRBJ1-1; CDR3nt: TGTGCCAGCAGTCAACACAGGGGGAACACTGAAGCTTTCTTT; CDR3aa: CASSQHRGNTEAFF
abundance: once; d_gene: -; v_gene: TRBV10-3; j_gene: TRBJ1-5; CDR3nt: TGTGCCATCAGTGAGAGCTTTCCTTATAGCAATCAGCCCCAGCATTTT; CDR3aa: CAISESFPYSNQPQHF